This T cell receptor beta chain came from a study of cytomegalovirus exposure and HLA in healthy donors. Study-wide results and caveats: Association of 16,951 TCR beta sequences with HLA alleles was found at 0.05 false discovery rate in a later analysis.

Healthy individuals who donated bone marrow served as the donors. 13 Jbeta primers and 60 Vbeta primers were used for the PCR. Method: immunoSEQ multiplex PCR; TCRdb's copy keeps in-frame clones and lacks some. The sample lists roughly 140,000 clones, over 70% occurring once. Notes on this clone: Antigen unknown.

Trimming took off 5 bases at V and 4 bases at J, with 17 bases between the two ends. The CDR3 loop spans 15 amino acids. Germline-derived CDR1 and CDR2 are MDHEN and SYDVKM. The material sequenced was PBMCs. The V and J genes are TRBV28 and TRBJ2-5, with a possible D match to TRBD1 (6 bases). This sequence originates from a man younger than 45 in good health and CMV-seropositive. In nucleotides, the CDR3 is TGTGCCAGCAGTCAACGGGACACTCACGTAGAGACCCAGTACTTC. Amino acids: CASSQRDTHVETQYF.